The source of this T cell receptor (beta chain) is a study of blood T cell repertoires in COVID-19. Study-level information: Specimens from acute and convalescent COVID-19 originated in the United States, Italy and Spain. Sources were T cells, B-cell-depleted T cells, or PBMCs; the material itself was cDNA or gDNA.

Trimming pared 3 bases from V and 11 bases from J, leaving 19 bases between. CDR1 is MNHEY and CDR2 is SVGAGI in the germline V gene. The CDR3 runs 14 residues. Original analysis: From reference gene primer amplification, estimates of nucleated cell counts were derived. The repertoire was sequenced with immunoSEQ multiplex PCR; TCRdb's copy has only in-frame clones and lacks some. D and trimming come from the DNA, and the V and J calls and clone size come from that table. Counted here are tens of thousands of clones, about 91% occurring once; the ten biggest clones make up over 5%. The V call is TRBV6-5, the J call TRBJ2-5; D unclear. The sequenced sample consisted of peripheral blood. This TCR was sampled from a woman in her 70s with acute or convalescent COVID-19. CDR3 bases: TGTGCCAGCAGTTATTCCCGCACCATCCCGGTACAGTACTTC. It is translated as CASSYSRTIPVQYF.